Sequencing of this T cell receptor beta chain was carried out in a study of glioma-infiltrating T cells after dendritic cell vaccination. Turning to the study itself: Glioblastoma patients came from Phase I and II dendritic cell vaccination trials.

Germline V gives CDR1 MDHEN, CDR2 SYDVKM. This CDR3 has 12 amino acids. Trimming cost V 6 bases and J 4 bases, with 10 bases left between them. Libraries were prepared by immunoSEQ multiplex PCR; TCRdb keeps only in-frame clonotypes and omits some of them. The table records tens of thousands of clones, 70% to 90% of them present only once. All glioblastoma patients lacked an isocitrate dehydrogenase mutation. PBMC were collected before vaccination, two weeks after the third vaccination, and at progression. Here the sequenced sample was blood, taken before dendritic cell vaccination. The source of this sequence is a human donor with glioblastoma. The genes are TRBV28 and TRBJ2-7, with D uncertain. The CDR3, as DNA: TGTGCCAGCAGCACCCTGGAGTACGAGCAGTACTTC. As protein: CASSTLEYEQYF.